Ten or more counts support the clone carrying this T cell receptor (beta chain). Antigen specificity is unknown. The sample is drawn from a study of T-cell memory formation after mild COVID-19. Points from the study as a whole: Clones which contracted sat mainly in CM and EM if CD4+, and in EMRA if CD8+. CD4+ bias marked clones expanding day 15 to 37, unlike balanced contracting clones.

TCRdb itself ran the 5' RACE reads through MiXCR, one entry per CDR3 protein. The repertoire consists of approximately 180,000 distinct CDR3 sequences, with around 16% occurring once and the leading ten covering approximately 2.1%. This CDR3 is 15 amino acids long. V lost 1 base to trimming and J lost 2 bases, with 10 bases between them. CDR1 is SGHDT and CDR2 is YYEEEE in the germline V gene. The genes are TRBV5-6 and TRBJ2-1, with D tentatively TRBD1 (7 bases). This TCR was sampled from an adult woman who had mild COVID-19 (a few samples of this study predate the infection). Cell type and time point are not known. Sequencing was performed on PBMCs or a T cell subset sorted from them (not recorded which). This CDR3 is CASSLQGGPYNEQFF. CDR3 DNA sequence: TGTGCCAGCAGCTTGCAGGGGGGACCCTACAATGAGCAGTTCTTC.